This T cell receptor (beta chain) is drawn from a study of blood T cell repertoires in COVID-19. Study in general: Samples representing acute and convalescent COVID-19 were sourced from the United States, Italy and Spain. The cDNA or gDNA used as material had been derived from T cells, B-cell-depleted T cells, or PBMCs.

This CDR3 region has 15 residues. V gave up 6 bases and J gave up 4 bases; unmatched junction bases: 5. From germline, CDR1 is SEHNR and CDR2 FQNEAQ (reference sequence). The data were produced by immunoSEQ multiplex PCR, yet TCRdb's version contains in-frame clones alone and is incomplete. The sample carries about 110,000 clones, approximately 88% recorded once. Specimen: peripheral blood. This chain connects TRBV7-9 to TRBJ2-3; 12 positions agree with TRBD2. The clonotype comes from a human donor in a cohort sampled during active COVID-19. DNA of the CDR3: TGTGCCAGCAGACTACTAGCGGGAGGACCAGATACGCAGTATTTT. It encodes CASRLLAGGPDTQYF.